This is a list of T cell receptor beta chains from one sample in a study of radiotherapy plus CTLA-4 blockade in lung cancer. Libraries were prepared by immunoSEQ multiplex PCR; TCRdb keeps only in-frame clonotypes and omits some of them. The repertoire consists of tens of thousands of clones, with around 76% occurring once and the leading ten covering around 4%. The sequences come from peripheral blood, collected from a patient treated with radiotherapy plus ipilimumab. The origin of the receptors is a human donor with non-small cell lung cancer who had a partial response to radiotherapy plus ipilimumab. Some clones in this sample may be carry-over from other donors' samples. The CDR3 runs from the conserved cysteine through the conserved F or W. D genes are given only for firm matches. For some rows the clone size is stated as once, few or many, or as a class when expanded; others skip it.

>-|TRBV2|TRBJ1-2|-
CASSDGSRVYGYTF
TGTGCCAGCAGTGACGGGAGCAGAGTCTATGGCTACACCTTC
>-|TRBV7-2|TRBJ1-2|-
CASSLSNQGYGYTF
TGTGCCAGCAGCTTATCGAACCAGGGGTATGGCTACACCTTC
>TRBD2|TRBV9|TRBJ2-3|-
CASSVGLAGVADTQYF
TGTGCCAGCAGCGTAGGCTTGGCGGGAGTGGCAGATACGCAGTATTTT
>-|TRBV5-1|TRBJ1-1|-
CAPSRGPPASAIMNTEAFF
TGCGCGCCGTCCAGGGGCCCTCCCGCCTCGGCAATCATGAACACTGAAGCTTTCTTT
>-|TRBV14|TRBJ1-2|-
CASSSGFRYGYTF
TGTGCCAGCAGCTCAGGGTTTCGGTATGGCTACACCTTC
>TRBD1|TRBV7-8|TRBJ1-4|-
CASSQRTGSPTNEKLFF
TGTGCCAGCAGCCAGCGGACAGGGTCCCCAACTAATGAAAAACTGTTTTTT
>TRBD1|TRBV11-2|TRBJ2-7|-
CASSQPGTGVFEQYF
TGTGCCAGCAGCCAACCCGGGACAGGGGTCTTCGAGCAGTACTTC
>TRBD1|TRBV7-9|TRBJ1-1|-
CASSLQGAQGTEAFF
TGTGCCAGCAGCTTACAGGGGGCTCAGGGTACTGAAGCTTTCTTT
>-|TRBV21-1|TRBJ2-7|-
CASSKGLQSFYEQYF
TGTGCCAGCAGCAAGGGACTACAGTCCTTCTACGAGCAGTACTTC
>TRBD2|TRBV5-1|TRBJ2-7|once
CASSWTSGSYEQYF
TGCGCCAGCAGCTGGACTAGCGGCTCCTACGAGCAGTACTTC
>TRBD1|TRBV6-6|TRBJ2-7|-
CASSPGQGFGEQYF
TGTGCCAGCAGCCCGGGACAGGGGTTTGGCGAGCAGTACTTC
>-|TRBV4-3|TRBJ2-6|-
CASSHQRQVGANVLTF
TGCGCCAGCAGCCACCAGAGACAGGTTGGGGCCAACGTCCTGACTTTC
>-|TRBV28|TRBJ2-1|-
CASRADSYNEQFF
TGTGCCAGCCGAGCTGACTCCTACAATGAGCAGTTCTTC
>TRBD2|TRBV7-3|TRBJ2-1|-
CASSLLAGEYNEQFF
TGTGCCAGCAGCTTATTAGCGGGGGAATACAATGAGCAGTTCTTC
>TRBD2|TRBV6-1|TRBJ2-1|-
CASSGQTSGFYNEQFF
TGTGCCAGCAGTGGCCAGACTAGCGGGTTTTACAATGAGCAGTTCTTC
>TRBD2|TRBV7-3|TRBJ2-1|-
CASSFSGSINEQFF
TGTGCCAGCAGCTTCAGCGGGAGTATCAATGAGCAGTTCTTC
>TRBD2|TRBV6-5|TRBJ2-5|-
CASGRTSGGAQTQYF
TGTGCCAGCGGTAGGACTAGCGGGGGGGCGCAGACCCAGTACTTC
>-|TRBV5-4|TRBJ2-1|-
CASSLFGGYNEQFF
TGTGCCAGCAGCTTGTTCGGGGGCTACAATGAGCAGTTCTTC
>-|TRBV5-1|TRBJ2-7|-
CASSLLGEQGDEQYF
TGCGCCAGCAGCTTATTGGGGGAACAGGGTGACGAGCAGTACTTC
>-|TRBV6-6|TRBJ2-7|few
CASSNRASGGEQYF
TGTGCCAGCAGTAACAGGGCGTCCGGTGGCGAGCAGTACTTC
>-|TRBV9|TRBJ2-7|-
CASSVDEGYEQYF
TGTGCCAGCAGCGTAGATGAGGGTTACGAGCAGTACTTC
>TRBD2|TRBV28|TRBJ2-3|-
CASSLWPGRARGDTQYF
TGTGCCAGCAGTTTATGGCCCGGGAGGGCCCGGGGAGATACGCAGTATTTT
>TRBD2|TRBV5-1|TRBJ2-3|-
CASITGLASTDTQYF
TGCGCCAGCATTACCGGACTAGCGAGCACAGATACGCAGTATTTT
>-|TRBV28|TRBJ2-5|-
CASSLREKLLGQETQYF
TGTGCCAGCAGTTTACGGGAAAAACTACTTGGCCAAGAGACCCAGTACTTC
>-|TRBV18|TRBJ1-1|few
CASSPNLPGSATEAFF
TGTGCCAGCTCACCGAATCTACCGGGGAGTGCCACTGAAGCTTTCTTT
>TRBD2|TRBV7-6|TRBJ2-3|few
CASSFSGVNTDTQYF
TGTGCCAGCAGCTTTAGCGGGGTTAACACAGATACGCAGTATTTT
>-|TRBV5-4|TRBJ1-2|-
CASSQENSPNYGYTF
TGTGCCAGCAGCCAAGAGAACAGCCCGAACTATGGCTACACCTTC
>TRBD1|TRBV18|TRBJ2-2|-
CASSPRTGSVTGELFF
TGTGCCAGCTCACCCCGGACAGGGTCGGTCACCGGGGAGCTGTTTTTT
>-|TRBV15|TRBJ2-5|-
CATSRKGWAGQETQYF
TGTGCCACCAGCAGGAAAGGCTGGGCAGGACAAGAGACCCAGTACTTC
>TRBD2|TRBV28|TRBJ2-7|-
CASIREAPYEQYF
TGTGCCAGCATACGGGAGGCTCCCTACGAGCAGTACTTC
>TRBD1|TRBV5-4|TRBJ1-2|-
CASSLAGAGGPYGYTF
TGTGCCAGCAGCTTGGCTGGGGCAGGGGGCCCTTATGGCTACACCTTC
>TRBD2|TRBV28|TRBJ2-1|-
CATAGLAGVGEQFF
TGTGCCACCGCGGGACTAGCGGGAGTAGGTGAGCAGTTCTTC
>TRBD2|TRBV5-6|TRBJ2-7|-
CASSFPSLADYEQYF
TGTGCCAGCAGCTTTCCTAGTCTAGCGGATTACGAGCAGTACTTC
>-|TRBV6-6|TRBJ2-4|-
CASSYISANIQYF
TGCGCCAGCAGTTACATCAGTGCTAACATTCAGTACTTC
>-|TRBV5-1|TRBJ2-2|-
CASSLGGLTGELFF
TGCGCCAGCAGCTTGGGGGGGCTTACCGGGGAGCTGTTTTTT
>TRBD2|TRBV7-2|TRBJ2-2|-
CASGWTSGRSGELFF
TGTGCCAGCGGATGGACTAGCGGGAGATCCGGGGAGCTGTTTTTT
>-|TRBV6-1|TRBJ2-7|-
CASSETSLIRGEQYF
TGTGCCAGCAGTGAGACCTCATTGATCCGGGGCGAGCAGTACTTC
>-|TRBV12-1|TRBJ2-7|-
CASILSQGRWDEQYF
TGTGCCAGCATTCTTTCGCAGGGGCGTTGGGACGAGCAGTACTTC
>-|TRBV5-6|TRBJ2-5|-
CASSSDSTEETQYF
TGTGCCAGCAGCTCAGACTCGACCGAGGAGACCCAGTACTTC
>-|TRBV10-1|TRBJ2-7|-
CASSEGGTASYEQYF
TGCGCCAGCAGTGAGGGGGGGACAGCTTCCTACGAGCAGTACTTC
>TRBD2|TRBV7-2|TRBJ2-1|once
CASSLGTSYNEQFF
TGTGCCAGCAGCTTGGGGACTAGTTACAATGAGCAGTTCTTC
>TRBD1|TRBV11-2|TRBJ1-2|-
CASSLNSGQVYGYTF
TGTGCCAGCAGCTTAAATTCCGGACAGGTCTATGGCTACACCTTC